This TCR beta chain came from a study of blood T cells in healthy people across ages (dated by TCRdb to the mid-2010s). For the study in its entirety: In model experiments, template switching captured roughly one uniquely barcoded TCR beta cDNA molecule for every two T cells. The study measured age-related changes in TCR beta repertoire diversity using deep sequencing normalized with unique cDNA molecular identifiers. Four age groups were formed from the donors: young (average approximately 15 years), middle-aged (around 40), aged (62) and long-lived (less than 85). To avoid experimental bias, donors of different ages were distributed randomly across sequencing lanes. The study analyzed two additional independent replicas of 1 million unique cDNA reads from the same blood draw for two donors, one aged 18 to 30 and one aged 80 or older. Here is what the overall study found, with its caveats: Total diversity estimates from one million sequenced T cells were considered lower bounds and underestimates. Conclusive comparison of naive and antigen-experienced compartments was prevented by the profiling of bulk unsorted PBMCs. Compared with the aged group, the long-lived group had more naive CD4+ T cells, fewer expanded clones and increased TCR diversity, suggesting age selection. Because the CMV infection status of the donors was unknown, age-related changes in expanded clonotypes may potentially have been confounded. The percentage of naive T cells measured by flow cytometry correlated strongly with observed TCR beta diversity. As age increased, observed TCR beta diversity per million T cells dropped in a roughly linear way, and a significant reduction was already evident by age approximately 40.

With respect to this clonotype: The target of this receptor is not known. Per-base quality was not reported, and no clone a single base away is much larger than it.

The library was made by 5' RACE. The second PCR ran for about 6 to 12 cycles and used a J-beta primer mix along with a sample-barcoded 5' primer. Each TCR beta cDNA molecule received a unique molecular identifier from a template-switch 5' adaptor carrying 12 random nucleotides. Each sample yielded at least 3 million CDR3-containing paired-end reads. First-strand cDNA synthesis was performed from all RNA using the Mint cDNA synthesis kit, with priming by a TRBC-specific oligonucleotide. After uracil-DNA glycosylase treatment, a first 18-cycle PCR used universal primers M1SS and BC2_uni_R on all cDNA. Per the authors' processing: For normalization, 1 million high-quality reads were randomly selected from each sample, with every read carrying a distinct molecular identifier. Reads sharing molecular identifiers were discarded rather than binned into consensus sequences. MiTCR, set to a Q25 quality threshold and the strictest error-elimination algorithm, was used for CDR3 identification, clonotype clustering and error correction. A nonparametric unseen species model with Euler transformation was used to estimate lower-bound total TCR beta diversity. The public reads were reanalyzed by TCRdb: fastp trimming at Q25, MiXCR alignment, in-frame beta chains only. A single entry per CDR3 protein holds the most common genes and DNA from its merged rows. The V and J calls were not made by the authors but by TCRdb's processing. The sample includes approximately 1,700,000 distinct CDR3 sequences, with around 40% observed a single time. Together, the top ten hold 23% of the sample.

The germline V gene specifies SQVTM as CDR1 and ANQGSEA as CDR2. The trim is 1 base for V and 3 bases for J, with a gap of 10 bases between the germline ends. The cysteine opens and the phenylalanine closes a CDR3 of 14 amino acids. Only the CDR3 part of the read is kept: 42 bases, read in frame from the first base. The 39 donors, aged roughly 6 to 90 years, were systemically healthy Caucasian individuals from Russia. Ten milliliters of peripheral blood were drawn from each donor into EDTA-treated Vacutainer tubes. Ficoll-Paque density-gradient centrifugation was used to isolate PBMCs, with at least 7 million per sample. Total RNA was extracted from PBMCs with Trizol reagent, with at least 6 micrograms obtained per sample. For every donor, an aliquot of PBMCs went through flow cytometry to measure the percentages of naive CD45RAhigh/CD27high T cells.

The clonotype was recovered from a human donor in good health. The chain is encoded by TRBV29-1 joined to TRBJ2-1; the D gene is unclear. Sequencing was performed on blood. The CDR3 has the sequence CSVEGKRVYNEQFF. The nucleotides read TGCAGCGTTGAAGGGAAGAGAGTCTACAATGAGCAGTTCTTC.